The rows below give T cell receptor beta chains drawn from one sample of a study of response to subunit inactivated influenza vaccine. A single record per CDR3 protein comes from TCRdb applying MiXCR to the RT-PCR reads. The table shows roughly 670,000 distinct CDR3 sequences, with 14% occurring only once. This specimen was PBMCs from blood, taken 14 days before vaccination. These receptors originate from a man in his fifties who received an inactivated influenza vaccine. Each CDR3 is given without its conserved first and last residue.

J gene	V gene	CDR3 protein
TRBJ1-4	TRBV12-3/TRBV12-4	ASSGETIREKLF
TRBJ2-5	TRBV11-2	ASRMPGQQETQY
TRBJ2-2	TRBV7-8	ASSLNLPQRGGNTGELF
TRBJ1-5	TRBV6-2/TRBV6-3	ASSPPRTLSNQPQH
TRBJ1-5	TRBV20-1	SAREPRGNQPQH
TRBJ2-3	TRBV4-3	ASSQDSSDTDTQY
TRBJ1-1	TRBV6-2/TRBV6-3	ASSYPSQTEAF
TRBJ2-5	TRBV4-1	ASSQDLAGYQETQY
TRBJ2-1	TRBV18	ASSTGTGANEQL
TRBJ1-1	TRBV20-1	SARRVAAF
TRBJ2-7	TRBV12-3/TRBV12-4	ASSLRGISRYEQY
TRBJ2-2	TRBV20-1	SARRGPNTGELF
TRBJ2-3	TRBV4-1	ASSLSAVSTDTQY
TRBJ2-3	TRBV4-2	ASSRPPGTSKDTQY
TRBJ2-1	TRBV29-1	SDTSGNEQF
TRBJ1-5	TRBV2	ASSPGQGWNQPQH
TRBJ2-1	TRBV4-1	ASSQAQAGDNEQF
TRBJ2-7	TRBV5-5	ASSLVGGRSYEQY
TRBJ2-3	TRBV12-3/TRBV12-4	ASSPGLAGIYTDTQY
TRBJ1-3	TRBV12-3/TRBV12-4	ASSRPVLSGNTIY
TRBJ2-3	TRBV28	ASSPGLAGGHYTQY
TRBJ2-1	TRBV29-1	SVVRWWAEYNEQF
TRBJ2-7	TRBV2	ATRLAGGEQY
TRBJ2-5	TRBV20-1	SARGRTSRKETQY
TRBJ2-7	TRBV28	ASSLLDSAYEQY
TRBJ1-5	TRBV2	ASSNRNSNQPQH
TRBJ2-3	TRBV9	ASSARQEFLSTDTQY
TRBJ2-7	TRBV4-1	ASSQFPDLGQEDEQY
TRBJ1-4	TRBV20-1	SANGLGGTTNEKLF
TRBJ2-5	TRBV12-3/TRBV12-4	ASRSTGQGARETQY
TRBJ1-1	TRBV7-9	ASSLGDFNTEAF
TRBJ2-7	TRBV12-3/TRBV12-4	ASSPPGLRSEQY